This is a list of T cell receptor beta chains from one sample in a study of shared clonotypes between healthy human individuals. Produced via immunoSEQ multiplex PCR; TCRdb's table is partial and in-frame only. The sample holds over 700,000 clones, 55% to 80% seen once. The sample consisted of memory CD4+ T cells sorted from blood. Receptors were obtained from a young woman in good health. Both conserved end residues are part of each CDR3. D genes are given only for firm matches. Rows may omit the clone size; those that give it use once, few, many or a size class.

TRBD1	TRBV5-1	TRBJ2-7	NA	TGCGCCAGCTCCAACAGGGGCGAGACCGAGCAGTACTTC	CASSNRGETEQYF
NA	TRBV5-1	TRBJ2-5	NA	TGCGCCAGCAGCTTGGGACAGAACTATATCCAAGAGACCCAGTACTTC	CASSLGQNYIQETQYF
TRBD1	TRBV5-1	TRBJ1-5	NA	TGCGCCAGCTCCTTTCTGGGCCGACAGGGGATGGATCAGCCCCAGCATTTT	CASSFLGRQGMDQPQHF
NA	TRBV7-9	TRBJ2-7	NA	TGTGCCAGCAGGACACTGGAAGGAGGCGAGCAGTACTTC	CASRTLEGGEQYF
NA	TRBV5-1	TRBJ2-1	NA	TGCGCCAGCAGCTTGATTCCCGGGGCTAATGAGCAGTTCTTC	CASSLIPGANEQFF
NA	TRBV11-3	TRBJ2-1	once	TGTGCCAGCAGCTCCCCAGCTAGCGCCAACAATGAGCAGTTCTTC	CASSSPASANNEQFF
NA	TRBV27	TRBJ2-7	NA	TGTGCCAGCTTTGATACCGCAAACTACGAGCAGTACTTC	CASFDTANYEQYF
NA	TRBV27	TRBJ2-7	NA	TGTGCCAGCAAGAGGGTTTACAGCTCCTACGAGCAGTACTTC	CASKRVYSSYEQYF
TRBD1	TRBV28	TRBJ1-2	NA	TGTGCCAGCAGTTTTCGGACAGGCCGCTATGGCTACACCTTC	CASSFRTGRYGYTF
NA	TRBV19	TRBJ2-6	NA	TGTGCCAGTAGTATACATGGCTCTGGGGCCAACGTCCTGACTTTC	CASSIHGSGANVLTF
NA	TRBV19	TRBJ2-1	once	TGTGCCAGTAGTGACCGGACAGTATACAATGAGCAGTTCTTC	CASSDRTVYNEQFF
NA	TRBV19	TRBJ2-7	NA	TGTGCCAGTAGTATAATGTGGGCCTACGAGCAGTACTTC	CASSIMWAYEQYF
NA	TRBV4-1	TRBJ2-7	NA	TGCGCCAGCAGCCAAGATCTCTTTGGTACGTGGGGGCTCTCCTACGAGCAGTACTTC	CASSQDLFGTWGLSYEQYF
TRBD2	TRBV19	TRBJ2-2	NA	TGTGCCAGTAGTACTAGCGGCATCACCGGGGAGCTGTTTTTT	CASSTSGITGELFF
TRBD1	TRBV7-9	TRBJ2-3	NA	TGTGCCAGCAGCTTAGGACAGGGAGCAGATACGCAGTATTTT	CASSLGQGADTQYF
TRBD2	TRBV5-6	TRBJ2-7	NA	TGTGCCAGCGCCGGATGGCGGGAGATGAGGCAGTACTTC	CASAGWREMRQYF
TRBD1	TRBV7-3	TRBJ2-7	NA	TGTGCCAGCAGCCCGGGACAGTGGGACTCCTACGAGCAGTACTTC	CASSPGQWDSYEQYF
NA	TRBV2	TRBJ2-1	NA	TGTGCCAGCAATCCAGGGACGACCTACAATGAGCAGTTCTTC	CASNPGTTYNEQFF